The present T cell receptor beta chain was sequenced within a study of beta chain features in type 1 diabetes (dated by TCRdb to about 2018). About the study as a whole: Patients and healthy donors did not differ in mean age, gender distribution, total cell number or subset yield. Across all samples, fewer than 130 million sorted cells were examined, and cell number per subset correlated strongly with RNA yield. The study compared TCRB repertoires of sorted circulating CD4+ T cell subsets between recently diagnosed type 1 diabetes patients and matched healthy donors. Whereas all 28 donors provided naive and central memory subsets, regulatory and stem cell-like memory subsets were isolated from just 8 patients and roughly eight healthy donors.

Taken from cysteine to phenylalanine, the CDR3 has 17 residues. Only the CDR3 DNA stays, 51 bases, in frame from base 1. CDR1 SGDLS and CDR2 YYNGEE are derived from the germline V gene. V loses 3 bases at its end and J loses 2 bases; junction bases beyond the gene matches: 9. The entire isolated RNA was reverse transcribed using the High Capacity cDNA Reverse Transcription Kit, and thus expressed TCRB transcripts were sequenced. Naive, central memory and regulatory T cell samples underwent deep immunoSEQ sequencing, averaging around 3.9 million total reads per sample. Sorted cells were lysed in RLT buffer and RNA was extracted with DNase-treated RNeasy Micro or Mini kits, depending on cell number. To prevent cross-contamination, every cell subset was processed on its own, while patient and healthy donor samples were processed together. The immunoSEQ multiplex PCR was used to amplify TCRB sequences from cDNA, generating 87-bp fragments that spanned the CDR3 region. Sequencing of the amplicons was performed on the Illumina HiSeq platform. In the authors' own workflow: PCR bias was corrected computationally using synthetic template baselines, and reads within Hamming distance 2 were collapsed, with unmergeable singletons discarded. Reads were aligned to IMGT to assign V, D and J genes, CDR3 length, and insertions or deletions at six rearrangement sites. Within each subset, clonotype counts were normalized to sorted cell number, after which true diversity and Gini coefficients were computed with the tcR R package. The overlap coefficient, calculated on TCRB nucleotide sequences, was used to measure repertoire sharing. As a proxy for the pre-selection repertoire, out-of-frame TCRB sequences from naive cells were analyzed. TCRdb mirrors the immuneACCESS table, restricted to in-frame sequences. Some clones are absent from its copies; in checked studies, under half trace to an unresolved V gene, and the reason for the others is unknown. V and J calls and clone size are copied from that table; D and trimming were computed from the DNA. This sample comprises some 360,000 clones, roughly 21% of them detected only once. The ten top clones hold approximately 0.043% of the sample.

Each donor gave one peripheral blood draw, approximately 120 mL on average, collected into heparinised tubes. Using a panel that included CD45RO, CCR7, CD25, CD127, CD95 and CD27, naive, central memory, regulatory and stem cell-like memory CD4+ T cells were sorted on a BD FACSAria II. Every sorted population had a purity above 95%. PBMCs were separated immediately by Lymphoprep density gradient centrifugation and were stained directly, without being cultured. To minimize batch effects, samples were stained and sorted in pairs, one healthy donor with one patient per experiment. Broader findings and caveats from the paper: Sequencing cDNA rather than genomic DNA could over-represent highly expressing activated cells, although activation and CD3 levels did not differ between groups. Fewer insertions and more nucleotide deletions at VDJ recombination sites were observed in patients with type 1 diabetes, implying thymic rearrangement abnormalities. Only small numbers of individuals were included in the HLA sub-analyses, which left unresolved whether HLA type had any influence on TCRB rearrangement. Shorter templates might have been favored by PCR, but patient and control samples were amplified and corrected together, so both groups would have been affected equally by any skew. Type 1 diabetes patients showed a moderate but significant shortening of TCRB CDR3 length in all four CD4+ subsets. The naive, central memory and regulatory TCRB repertoires appeared to resemble one another more closely among patients than among healthy donors.

Concerning this clone itself: Its antigen is currently not known. Base qualities are not recorded, but no much larger clone differs from it by a single base.

The receptor chain draws on TRBV9 and TRBJ2-5; TRBD2 aligns with 11 central bases. The sequenced material came from naive CD4+ T cells from blood. The meaning of the sample's cell subset or site label: true naive CD4+ T cells. The sequence came from a woman aged 18-30 years in good health. The DNA reads as follows: TGTGCCAGCAGCGCGGGGCTAGCGGGGGGCCTACAAGAGACCCAGTACTTC. This yields the protein CASSAGLAGGLQETQYF. Extended through the reference TRBV9 and TRBJ2-5 proteins, this CDR3 yields the full variable domain: DSGVTQTPKHLITATGQRVTLRCSPRSGDLSVYWYQQSLDQGLQFLIQYYNGEERAKGNILERFSAQQFPDLHSELNLSSLELGDSALYFCASSAGLAGGLQETQYFGPGTRLLVL.